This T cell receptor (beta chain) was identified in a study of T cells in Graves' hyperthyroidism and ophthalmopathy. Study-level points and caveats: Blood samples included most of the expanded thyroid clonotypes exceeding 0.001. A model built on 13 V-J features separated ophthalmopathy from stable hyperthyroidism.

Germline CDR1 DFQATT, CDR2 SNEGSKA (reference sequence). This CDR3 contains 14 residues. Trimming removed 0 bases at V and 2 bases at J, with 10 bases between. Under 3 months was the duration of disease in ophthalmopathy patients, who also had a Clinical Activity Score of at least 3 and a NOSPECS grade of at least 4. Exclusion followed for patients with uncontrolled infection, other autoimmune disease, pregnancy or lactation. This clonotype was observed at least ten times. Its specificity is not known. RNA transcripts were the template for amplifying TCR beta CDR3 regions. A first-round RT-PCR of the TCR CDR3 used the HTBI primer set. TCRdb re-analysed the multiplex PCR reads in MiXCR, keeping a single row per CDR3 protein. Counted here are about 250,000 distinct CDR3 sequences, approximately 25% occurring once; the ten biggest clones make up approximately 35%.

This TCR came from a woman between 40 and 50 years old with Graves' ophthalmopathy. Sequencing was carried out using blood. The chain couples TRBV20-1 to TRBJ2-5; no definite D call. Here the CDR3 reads CSARDPMGQETQYF. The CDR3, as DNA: TGCAGTGCTAGAGATCCGATGGGGCAAGAGACCCAGTACTTC.